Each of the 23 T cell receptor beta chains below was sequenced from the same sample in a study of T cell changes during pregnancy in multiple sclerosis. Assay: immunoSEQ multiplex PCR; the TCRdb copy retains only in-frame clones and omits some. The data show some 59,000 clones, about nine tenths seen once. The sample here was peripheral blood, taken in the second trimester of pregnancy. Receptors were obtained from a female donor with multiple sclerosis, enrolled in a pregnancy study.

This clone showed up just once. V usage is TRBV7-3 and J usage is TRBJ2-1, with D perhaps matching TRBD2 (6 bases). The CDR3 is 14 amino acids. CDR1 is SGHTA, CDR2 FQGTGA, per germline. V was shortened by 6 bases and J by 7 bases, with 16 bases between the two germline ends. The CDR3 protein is CASSRLGPENEQFF. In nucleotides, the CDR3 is TGTGCCAGCAGTCGACTAGGACCTGAGAATGAGCAGTTCTTC. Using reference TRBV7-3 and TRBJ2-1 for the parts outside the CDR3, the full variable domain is GAGVSQTPSNKVTEKGKYVELRCDPISGHTALYWYRQSLGQGPEFLIYFQGTGAADDSGLPNDRFFAVRPEGSVSTLKIQRTERGDSAVYLCASSRLGPENEQFFGPGTRLTVL.

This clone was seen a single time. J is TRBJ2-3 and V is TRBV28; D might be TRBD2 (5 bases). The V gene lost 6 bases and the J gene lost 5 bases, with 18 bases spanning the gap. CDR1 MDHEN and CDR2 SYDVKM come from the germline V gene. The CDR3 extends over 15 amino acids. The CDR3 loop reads CASRPPPVGVDTQYF. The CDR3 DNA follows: TGTGCCAGCAGACCACCCCCCGTCGGGGTAGATACGCAGTATTTT.

The CDR3 protein is CASSLDRVRDEAFF. In nucleotides, the CDR3 is TGTGCCAGCAGTTTGGACAGGGTACGCGATGAAGCTTTCTTT. V usage is TRBV6-1 and J usage is TRBJ1-1; 8 bases fit TRBD1. Germline-derived CDR1 and CDR2 are MNHNS and SASEGT. J was trimmed by 7 bases and V by 5 bases; bases with no gene match: 9. CDR3 size: 14 residues.

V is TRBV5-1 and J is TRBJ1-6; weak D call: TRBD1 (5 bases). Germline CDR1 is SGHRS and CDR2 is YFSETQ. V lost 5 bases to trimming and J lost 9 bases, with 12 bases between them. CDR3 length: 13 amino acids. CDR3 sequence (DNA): TGCGCCAGCAGTAGGGGCGGTTCTTCACCCCTCCACTTT. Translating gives CASSRGGSSPLHF.

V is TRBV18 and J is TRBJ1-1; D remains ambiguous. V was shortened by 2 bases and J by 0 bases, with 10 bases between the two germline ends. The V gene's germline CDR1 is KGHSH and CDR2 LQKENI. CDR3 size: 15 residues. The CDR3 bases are TGTGCCAGCTCACCAATCGCGGCGATGAACACTGAAGCTTTCTTT. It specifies CASSPIAAMNTEAFF.

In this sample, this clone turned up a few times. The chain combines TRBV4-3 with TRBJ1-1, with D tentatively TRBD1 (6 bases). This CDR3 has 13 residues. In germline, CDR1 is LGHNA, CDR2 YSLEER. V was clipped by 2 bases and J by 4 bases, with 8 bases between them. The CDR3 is CASSQQQGTEAFF. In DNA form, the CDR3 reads TGCGCCAGCAGCCAACAACAGGGCACTGAAGCTTTCTTT.

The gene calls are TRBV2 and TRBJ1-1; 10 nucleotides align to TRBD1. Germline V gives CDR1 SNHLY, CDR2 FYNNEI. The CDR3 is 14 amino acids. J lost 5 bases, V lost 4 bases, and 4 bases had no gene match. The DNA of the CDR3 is TGTGCCAGCAGTGGAGGGACAGGGGAAACTGAAGCTTTCTTT. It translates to CASSGGTGETEAFF.

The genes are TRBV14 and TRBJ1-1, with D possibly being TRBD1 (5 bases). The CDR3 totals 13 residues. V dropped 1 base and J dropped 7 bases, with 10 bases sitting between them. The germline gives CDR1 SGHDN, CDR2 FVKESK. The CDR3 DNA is TGTGCCAGCAGCCAAGTAAGGGGTGGTGAAGCTTTCTTT. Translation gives CASSQVRGGEAFF.

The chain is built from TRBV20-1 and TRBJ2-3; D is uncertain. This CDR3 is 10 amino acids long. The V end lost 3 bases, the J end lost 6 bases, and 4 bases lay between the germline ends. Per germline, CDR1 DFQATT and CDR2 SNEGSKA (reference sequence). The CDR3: CSASIDTQYF. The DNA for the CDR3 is TGCAGTGCTAGTATTGATACGCAGTATTTT.

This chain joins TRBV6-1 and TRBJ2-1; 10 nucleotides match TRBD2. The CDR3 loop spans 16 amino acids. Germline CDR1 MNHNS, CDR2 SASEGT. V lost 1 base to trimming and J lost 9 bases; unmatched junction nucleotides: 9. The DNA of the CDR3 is TGTGCCAGCAGTGAAGTGACTAGCGGGTTTAGCGGTGAGCAGTTCTTC. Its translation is CASSEVTSGFSGEQFF.

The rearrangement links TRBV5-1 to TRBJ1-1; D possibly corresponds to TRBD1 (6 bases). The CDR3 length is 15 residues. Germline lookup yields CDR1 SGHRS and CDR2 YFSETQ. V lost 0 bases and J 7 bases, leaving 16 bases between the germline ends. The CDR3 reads CASSLGPTGLGEAFF. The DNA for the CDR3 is TGCGCCAGCAGCTTGGGGCCCACAGGGCTGGGTGAAGCTTTCTTT.

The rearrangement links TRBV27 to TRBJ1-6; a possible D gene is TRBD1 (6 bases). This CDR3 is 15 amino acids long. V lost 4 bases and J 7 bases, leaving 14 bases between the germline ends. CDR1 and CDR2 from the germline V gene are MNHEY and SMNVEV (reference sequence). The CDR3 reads CASSSQGGRNSPLHF. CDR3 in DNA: TGTGCCAGCAGTTCTCAAGGGGGACGGAATTCACCCCTCCACTTT.

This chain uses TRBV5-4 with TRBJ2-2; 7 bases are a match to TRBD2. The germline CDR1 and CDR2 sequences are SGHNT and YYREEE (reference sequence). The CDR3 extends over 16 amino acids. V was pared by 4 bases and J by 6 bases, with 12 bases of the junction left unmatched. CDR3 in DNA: TGTGCCAGCAGCCCGGGAGGTTCACTTCGGTCCGGGGAGCTGTTTTTT. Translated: CASSPGGSLRSGELFF.

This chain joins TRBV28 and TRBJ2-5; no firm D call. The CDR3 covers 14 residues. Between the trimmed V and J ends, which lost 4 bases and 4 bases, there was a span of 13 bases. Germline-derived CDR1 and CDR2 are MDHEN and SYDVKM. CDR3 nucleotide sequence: TGTGCCAGCAGTTACGGGTCGGCTAGAGAGACCCAGTACTTC. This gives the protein CASSYGSARETQYF.

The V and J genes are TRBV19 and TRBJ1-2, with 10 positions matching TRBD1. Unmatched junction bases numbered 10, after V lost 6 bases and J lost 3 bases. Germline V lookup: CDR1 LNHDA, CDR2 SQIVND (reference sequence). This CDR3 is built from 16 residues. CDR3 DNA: TGTGCCAGTAGCCCCCTATTCGGACAGGGGGACTATGGCTACACCTTC. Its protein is CASSPLFGQGDYGYTF. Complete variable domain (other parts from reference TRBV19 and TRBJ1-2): DGGITQSPKYLFRKEGQNVTLSCEQNLNHDAMYWYRQDPGQGLRLIYYSQIVNDFQKGDIAEGYSVSREKKESFPLTVTSAQKNPTAFYLCASSPLFGQGDYGYTFGSGTRLTVV.

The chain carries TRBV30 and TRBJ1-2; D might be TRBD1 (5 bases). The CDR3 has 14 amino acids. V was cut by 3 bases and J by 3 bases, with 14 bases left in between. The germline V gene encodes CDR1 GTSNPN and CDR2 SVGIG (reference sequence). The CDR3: CAWRPRAGHYGYTF. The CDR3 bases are TGTGCCTGGAGACCCCGGGCGGGGCACTATGGCTACACCTTC.

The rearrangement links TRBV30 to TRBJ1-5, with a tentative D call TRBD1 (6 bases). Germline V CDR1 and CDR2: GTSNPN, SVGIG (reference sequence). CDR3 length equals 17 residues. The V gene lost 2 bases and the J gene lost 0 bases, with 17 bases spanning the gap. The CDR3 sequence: CAWSPGHQLYSNQPQHF. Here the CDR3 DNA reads TGTGCCTGGAGTCCGGGACATCAGCTATATAGCAATCAGCCCCAGCATTTT.

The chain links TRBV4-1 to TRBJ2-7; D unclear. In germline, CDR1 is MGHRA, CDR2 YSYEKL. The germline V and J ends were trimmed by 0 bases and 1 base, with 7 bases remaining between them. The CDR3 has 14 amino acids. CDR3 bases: TGCGCCAGCAGCCAAGATTCCAGGTCCTACGAGCAGTACTTC. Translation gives CASSQDSRSYEQYF.

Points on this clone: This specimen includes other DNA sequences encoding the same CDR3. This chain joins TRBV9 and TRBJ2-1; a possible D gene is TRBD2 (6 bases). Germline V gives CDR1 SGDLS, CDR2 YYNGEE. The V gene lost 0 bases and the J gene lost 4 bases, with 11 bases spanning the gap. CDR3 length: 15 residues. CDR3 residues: CASSVDGGAYNEQFF. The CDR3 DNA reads TGTGCCAGCAGCGTAGACGGCGGGGCATACAATGAGCAGTTCTTC.

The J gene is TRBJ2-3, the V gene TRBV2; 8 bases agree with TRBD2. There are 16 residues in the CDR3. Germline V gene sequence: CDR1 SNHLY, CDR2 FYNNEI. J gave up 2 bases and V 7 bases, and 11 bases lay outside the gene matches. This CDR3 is CASTLLGLAFTDTQYF. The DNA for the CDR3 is TGTGCCAGCACCCTCCTTGGACTAGCTTTCACAGATACGCAGTATTTT.

The CDR3 bases are TGTGCCAGCAGCGTTGGAGGCTTCTCCTATAATTCACCCCTCCACTTT. Translating it yields CASSVGGFSYNSPLHF. The chain employs TRBV9 and TRBJ1-6; D is unclear. This CDR3 is built from 16 residues. Germline V gene data show CDR1 as SGDLS and CDR2 as YYNGEE. The V gene lost 2 bases and the J gene lost 0 bases, with 9 bases spanning the gap.

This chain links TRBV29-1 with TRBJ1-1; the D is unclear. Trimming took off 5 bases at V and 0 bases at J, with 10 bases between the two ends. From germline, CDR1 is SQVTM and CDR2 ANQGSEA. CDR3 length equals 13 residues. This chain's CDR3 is CSVTKQMNTEAFF. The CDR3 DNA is TGCAGCGTTACAAAACAGATGAACACTGAAGCTTTCTTT.

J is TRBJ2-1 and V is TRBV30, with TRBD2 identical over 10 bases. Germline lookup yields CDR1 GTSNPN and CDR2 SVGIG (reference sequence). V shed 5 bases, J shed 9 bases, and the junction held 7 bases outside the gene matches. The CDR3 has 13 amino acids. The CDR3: CAWLERGGLEQFF. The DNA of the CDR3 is TGTGCCTGGTTGGAGCGGGGGGGCCTTGAGCAGTTCTTC.